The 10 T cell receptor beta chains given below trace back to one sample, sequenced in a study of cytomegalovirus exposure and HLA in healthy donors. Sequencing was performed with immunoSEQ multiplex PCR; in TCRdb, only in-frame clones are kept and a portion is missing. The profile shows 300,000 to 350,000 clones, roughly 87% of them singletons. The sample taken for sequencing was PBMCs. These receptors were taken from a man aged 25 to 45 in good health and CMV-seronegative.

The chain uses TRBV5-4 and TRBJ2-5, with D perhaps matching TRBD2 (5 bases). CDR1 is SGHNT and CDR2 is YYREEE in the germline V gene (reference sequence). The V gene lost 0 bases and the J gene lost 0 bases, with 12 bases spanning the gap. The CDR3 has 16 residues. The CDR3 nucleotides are TGTGCCAGCAGCTTGGGGTCGGAGGAGTACCAAGAGACCCAGTACTTC. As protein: CASSLGSEEYQETQYF.

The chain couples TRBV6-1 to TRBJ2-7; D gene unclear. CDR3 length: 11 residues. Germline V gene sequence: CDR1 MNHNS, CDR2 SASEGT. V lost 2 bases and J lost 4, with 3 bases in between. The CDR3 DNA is TGTGCCAGCAGTGAACGGTACGAGCAGTACTTC. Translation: CASSERYEQYF.

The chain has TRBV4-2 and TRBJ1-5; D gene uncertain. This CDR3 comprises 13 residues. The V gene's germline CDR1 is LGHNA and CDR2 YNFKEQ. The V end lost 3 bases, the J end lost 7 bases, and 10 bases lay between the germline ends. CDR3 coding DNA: TGTGCCAGCAGCCAGGCTGGCCGACAGCCCCAGCATTTT. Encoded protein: CASSQAGRQPQHF.

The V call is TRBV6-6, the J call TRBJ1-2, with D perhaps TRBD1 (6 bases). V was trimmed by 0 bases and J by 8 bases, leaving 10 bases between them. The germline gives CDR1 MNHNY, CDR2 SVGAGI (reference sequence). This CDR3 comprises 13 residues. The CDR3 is CASSYSQGRGYTF. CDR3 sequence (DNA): TGTGCCAGCAGTTACTCACAGGGACGGGGCTACACCTTC.

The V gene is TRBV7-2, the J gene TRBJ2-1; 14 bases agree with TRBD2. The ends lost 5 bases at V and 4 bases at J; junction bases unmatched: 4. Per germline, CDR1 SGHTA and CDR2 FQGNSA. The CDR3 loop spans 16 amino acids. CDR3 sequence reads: CASSAGTSGSYNEQFF. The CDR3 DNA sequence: TGTGCCAGCAGCGCAGGGACTAGCGGGAGTTACAATGAGCAGTTCTTC.

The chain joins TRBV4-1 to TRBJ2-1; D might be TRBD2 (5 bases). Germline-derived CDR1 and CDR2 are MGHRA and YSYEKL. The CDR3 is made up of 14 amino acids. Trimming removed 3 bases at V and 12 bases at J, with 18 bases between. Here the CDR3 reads CASSQAIGLDLQFF. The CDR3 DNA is TGCGCCAGCAGCCAGGCCATCGGACTCGACTTGCAGTTCTTC.

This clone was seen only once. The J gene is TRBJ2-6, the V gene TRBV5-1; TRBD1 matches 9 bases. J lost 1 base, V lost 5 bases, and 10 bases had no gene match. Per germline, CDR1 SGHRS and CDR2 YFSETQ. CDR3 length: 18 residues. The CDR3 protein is CASSLGTGFRSGANVLTF. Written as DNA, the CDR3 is TGCGCCAGCAGTCTCGGGACAGGGTTCCGTTCTGGGGCCAACGTCCTGACTTTC.

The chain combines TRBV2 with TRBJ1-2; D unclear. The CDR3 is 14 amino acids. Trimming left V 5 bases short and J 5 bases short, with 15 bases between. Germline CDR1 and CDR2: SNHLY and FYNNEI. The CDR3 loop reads CASSPPPGGYGYTF. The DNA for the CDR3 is TGTGCCAGCAGTCCGCCCCCTGGCGGGTATGGCTACACCTTC.

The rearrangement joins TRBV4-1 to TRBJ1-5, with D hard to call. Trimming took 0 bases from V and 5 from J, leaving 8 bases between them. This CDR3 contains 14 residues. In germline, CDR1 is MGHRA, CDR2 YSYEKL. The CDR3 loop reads CASSQDLEYQPQHF. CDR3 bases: TGCGCCAGCAGCCAAGATCTCGAGTATCAGCCCCAGCATTTT.

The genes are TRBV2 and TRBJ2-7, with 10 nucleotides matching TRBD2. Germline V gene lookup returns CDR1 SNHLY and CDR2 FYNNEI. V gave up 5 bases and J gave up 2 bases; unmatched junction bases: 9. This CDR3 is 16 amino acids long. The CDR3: CASSHPGLAGAYEQYF. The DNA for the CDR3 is TGTGCCAGCAGTCACCCCGGGCTAGCGGGGGCCTACGAGCAGTACTTC.